Given below is one T cell receptor beta chain in context. Its antigen is not identified. The V and J ends lost 2 bases and 7 bases respectively, with 12 bases between them. The germline gives CDR1 SGHAT, CDR2 FQNNGV. The CDR3 covers 13 residues. The assay was immunoSEQ multiplex PCR, and TCRdb's table has in-frame clones only and misses some. The sample records around 15,000 clones, 82% being singletons. This entry is derived from a study of CD4 T cells in relation to SARS-CoV-2 and coronaviruses. Study as a whole: ViraFEST: approximately 10-day antigen culture of PBMCs, then TCR beta CDR3 sequencing. Crossreactive spike epitopes shared across donors were mapped to their HLA restriction.

Regarding the study as a whole: No crossreactivity against non-spike viral proteins was tested here. Crossreactive clones expanded significantly less to SARS-CoV-2 than monoreactive clones.

CD4+ T cells from unexposed donors were obtained before the COVID-19 pandemic (2011-2018). After approximately 10 days of culture, CD4+ T cells were isolated. Source material: CD4+ T cells from PBMCs, cultured in vitro. The rearrangement joins TRBV11-2 to TRBJ2-7; perhaps TRBD1 as D (6 bases). The TCR sequence derives from a human donor in good health. The CDR3 bases are TGTGCCAGCAGCTTAACTGCTAGGGGGGAGCAGTACTTC. It encodes CASSLTARGEQYF.